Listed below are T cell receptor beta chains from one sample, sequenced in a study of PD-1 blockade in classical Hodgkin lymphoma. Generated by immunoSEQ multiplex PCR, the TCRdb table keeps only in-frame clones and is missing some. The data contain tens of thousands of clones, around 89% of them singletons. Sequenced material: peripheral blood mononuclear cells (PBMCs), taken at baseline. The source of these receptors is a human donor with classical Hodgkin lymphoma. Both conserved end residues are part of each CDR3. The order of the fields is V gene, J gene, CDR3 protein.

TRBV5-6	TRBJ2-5	CASSNPGQKYQETQYF
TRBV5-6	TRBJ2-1	CASFPGWGGTNEQFF
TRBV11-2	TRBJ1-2	CASSPSGVYYGYTF
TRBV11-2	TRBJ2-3	CASSLGRSYTDTQYF
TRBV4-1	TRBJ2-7	CASSQASDRVSYEQYF
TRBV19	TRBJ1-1	CASSLQGEAFF
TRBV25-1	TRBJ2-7	CASINGYEQYF
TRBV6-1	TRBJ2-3	CASSKTRDPTDTQYF
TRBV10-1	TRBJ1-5	CASSATGYQPQHF
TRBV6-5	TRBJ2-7	CASSYRRGGRYEQYF
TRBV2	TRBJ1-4	CATDRGREKLFF
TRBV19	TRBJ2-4	CASRHRLGKNIQYF
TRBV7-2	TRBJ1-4	CASSFSVNRNEKLFF